One and the same sample provided the 16 T cell receptor beta chains below, sequenced in a study of control samples from healthy donors and cancer patients. Repertoires were generated with immunoSEQ multiplex PCR, while TCRdb's copy carries only in-frame clones and drops some. Among about 150,000 clones listed, approximately 93% were seen once. Sequencing was done on a sample of blood. Receptors originate from a middle-aged man in good health.

V usage is TRBV12-3 or TRBV12-4 and J usage is TRBJ2-7; D may be TRBD1 (6 bases). This CDR3 comprises 13 residues. V was pared by 5 bases and J by 4 bases, with 12 bases between. CDR3: CASSEDSVYEQYF. CDR3 nucleotide sequence: TGTGCCAGCAGTGAGGACAGCGTTTACGAGCAGTACTTC.

This sequence joins TRBV7-2 and TRBJ2-4; 8 positions agree with TRBD1. The CDR3 has 15 amino acids. Losses at the gene ends were 1 base for V and 5 bases for J; bases not matched to a gene: 4. From germline, CDR1 is SGHTA and CDR2 FQGNSA. DNA for the CDR3: TGTGCCAGCAGCTTAGGGCAGGGGGCAGAAAACATTCAGTACTTC. Translation: CASSLGQGAENIQYF.

The V and J genes are TRBV27 and TRBJ2-1; D not resolved. The V and J ends lost 4 bases and 3 bases respectively, with 1 base between them. The length of the CDR3 is 11 residues. Germline loops: CDR1 MNHEY, CDR2 SMNVEV (reference sequence). CDR3 sequence (DNA): TGTGCCAGCAGTTACTACAATGAGCAGTTCTTC. Amino acid sequence: CASSYYNEQFF.

The chain has TRBV27 and TRBJ1-5; tentative D call: TRBD1 (6 bases). The CDR3 loop spans 15 amino acids. Trimming removed 3 bases at V and 5 bases at J, with 14 bases between. The germline V gene has CDR1 MNHEY and CDR2 SMNVEV (reference sequence). CDR3 region: CASSLKGGGHQPQHF. The CDR3 region has the DNA TGTGCCAGCAGTTTGAAGGGAGGGGGTCATCAGCCCCAGCATTTT.

This rearrangement joins TRBV30 to TRBJ2-2; either TRBD1 or TRBD2 may fit D (7 bases each). V was trimmed by 0 bases and J by 5 bases, leaving 13 bases between them. CDR3 size: 15 residues. The germline gives CDR1 GTSNPN, CDR2 SVGIG (reference sequence). Here the CDR3 reads CAWSVGQGGTGELFF. Written as DNA, the CDR3 is TGTGCCTGGAGTGTGGGGCAGGGGGGGACCGGGGAGCTGTTTTTT. Supplemented by reference TRBV30 and TRBJ2-2, the full variable domain reads SQTIHQWPATLVQPVGSPLSLECTVEGTSNPNLYWYRQAAGRGLQLLFYSVGIGQISSEVPQNLSASRPQDRQFILSSKKLLLSDSGFYLCAWSVGQGGTGELFFGEGSRLTVL.

The chain links TRBV12-3 or TRBV12-4 to TRBJ1-1; D ambiguous. The CDR3 totals 11 residues. V shed 3 bases and J shed 6 bases, with 5 bases lying between them. The CDR3 region has the DNA TGTGCCAGCAGTTTTGGGCCTGAAGCTTTCTTT. Its protein product is CASSFGPEAFF.

The chain links TRBV29-1 to TRBJ1-1; weak D call: TRBD1 (6 bases). V lost 3 bases and J 1 base, leaving 12 bases between the germline ends. The CDR3 totals 14 residues. CDR1 and CDR2 (germline): SQVTM, ANQGSEA. The CDR3 DNA follows: TGCAGCGTTGATTGGTGGGGGGCGAACACTGAAGCTTTCTTT. This sequence encodes CSVDWWGANTEAFF.

J is TRBJ2-1 and V is TRBV13; no clear D gene. V dropped 1 base and J dropped 3 bases, with 22 bases sitting between them. There are 19 residues in the CDR3. In germline, CDR1 is PRHDT, CDR2 FYEKMQ (reference sequence). CDR3 amino acids: CASSLVENVRSNFYNEQFF. In DNA form, the CDR3 reads TGTGCCAGCAGCTTAGTAGAAAATGTAAGATCGAACTTCTACAATGAGCAGTTCTTC.

This clone has just a few counts. The rearrangement links TRBV5-4 to TRBJ2-5; D might be TRBD1 (6 bases). CDR1 is SGHNT, CDR2 YYREEE, per germline (reference sequence). V lost 4 bases and J lost 2, with 12 bases in between. There are 14 residues in the CDR3. CDR3 sequence: CASSTGTLQETQYF. For the CDR3, the DNA is TGTGCCAGCAGCACGGGGACACTGCAAGAGACCCAGTACTTC.

The chain couples TRBV20-1 to TRBJ1-5; 12 nucleotides match TRBD1. The CDR3 covers 16 residues. The germline gives CDR1 DFQATT, CDR2 SNEGSKA (reference sequence). V dropped 3 bases and J dropped 7; count of bases not matched to a gene: 10. In nucleotides, the CDR3 is TGCAGTGCTAGTAAGGGACAGGGGGCGCGGAGCCAGCCCCAGCATTTT. Its protein product is CSASKGQGARSQPQHF.

The chain recombines TRBV2 with TRBJ2-1; D ambiguous. Deletions cut 3 bases from V and 0 bases from J, with 12 bases between. This CDR3 comprises 16 residues. Per germline, CDR1 SNHLY and CDR2 FYNNEI. The CDR3: CASSEERTSSYNEQFF. The CDR3, as DNA: TGTGCCAGCAGTGAGGAGAGAACCAGCTCCTACAATGAGCAGTTCTTC.

CDR3 nucleotides: TGTGCCAGTAGCCCCCTCGGGCCGGGGGCACATCAGCCCCAGCATTTT. Translation: CASSPLGPGAHQPQHF. This chain uses TRBV19 with TRBJ1-5; D is perhaps TRBD1 (6 bases). Trimming removed 6 bases at V and 5 bases at J, with 20 bases between. The CDR3 covers 16 residues. Looked up from germline, CDR1 is LNHDA and CDR2 is SQIVND (reference sequence).

The chain is built from TRBV13 and TRBJ1-1, with unresolved D. The V end was cut by 8 bases, the J end by 4 bases, with 14 bases between. The CDR3 is made up of 13 amino acids. The germline gives CDR1 PRHDT, CDR2 FYEKMQ (reference sequence). The CDR3 is CASGWRATTEAFF. CDR3 coding DNA: TGTGCCAGCGGGTGGAGGGCGACCACTGAAGCTTTCTTT.

This clone appeared once. The genes are TRBV6-5 and TRBJ2-1; D uncertain. This CDR3 has 14 amino acids. The ends were cut back, 6 bases at V and 3 bases at J, with 12 bases in the middle. CDR1 and CDR2 (germline): MNHEY, SVGAGI. CDR3 in amino acids: CASSPKSHYNEQFF. The DNA of the CDR3 is TGTGCCAGCAGCCCCAAGTCGCACTACAATGAGCAGTTCTTC.

V usage is TRBV30 and J usage is TRBJ1-1, with 8 bases fitting TRBD1. Germline V gene sequence: CDR1 GTSNPN, CDR2 SVGIG (reference sequence). With 4 bases clipped from V and 10 bases from J, the junction kept 8 bases outside the gene matches. The CDR3 totals 12 residues. The chain's CDR3 is CAWIRTGWVAFF. The CDR3 nucleotides read TGTGCCTGGATCCGGACAGGGTGGGTAGCTTTCTTT.

This clone was recorded a few times. For the CDR3, the DNA is TGTGCCAGTGGGGCGGGTCACGAGCAGTACTTC. Translated: CASGAGHEQYF. This chain uses TRBV6-9 with TRBJ2-7, with D perhaps matching TRBD1 or TRBD2 (5 bases each). Germline CDR1 and CDR2: MNHGY and SVAAGI. CDR3 length: 11 amino acids. Trimming took off 9 bases at V and 5 bases at J, with 11 bases between the two ends.